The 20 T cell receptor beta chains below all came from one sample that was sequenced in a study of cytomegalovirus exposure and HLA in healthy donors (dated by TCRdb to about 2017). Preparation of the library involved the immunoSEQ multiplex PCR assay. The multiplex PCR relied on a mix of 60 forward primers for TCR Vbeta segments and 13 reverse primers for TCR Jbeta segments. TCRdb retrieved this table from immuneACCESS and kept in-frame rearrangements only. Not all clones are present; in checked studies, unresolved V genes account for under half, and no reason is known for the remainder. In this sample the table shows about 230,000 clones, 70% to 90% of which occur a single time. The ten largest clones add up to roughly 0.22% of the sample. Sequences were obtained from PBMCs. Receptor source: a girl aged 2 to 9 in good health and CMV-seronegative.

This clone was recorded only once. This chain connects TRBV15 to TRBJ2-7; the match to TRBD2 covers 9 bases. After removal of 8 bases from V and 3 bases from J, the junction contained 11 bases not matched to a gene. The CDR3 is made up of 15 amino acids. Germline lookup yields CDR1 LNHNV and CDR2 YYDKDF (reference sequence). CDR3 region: CATSDLGREGYEQYF. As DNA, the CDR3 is TGTGCCACCTCTGATCTCGGGCGGGAGGGCTACGAGCAGTACTTC.

The CDR3 DNA reads as TGTGCCAGCTCACCGCGGGGGGCTAATGAAAAACTGTTTTTT. Its protein product is CASSPRGANEKLFF. The rearrangement uses TRBV18 and TRBJ1-4; D possibly corresponds to TRBD1 (5 bases). The germline V gene has CDR1 KGHSH and CDR2 LQKENI. The CDR3 length is 14 residues. V lost 3 bases to trimming and J lost 3 bases, with 8 bases between them.

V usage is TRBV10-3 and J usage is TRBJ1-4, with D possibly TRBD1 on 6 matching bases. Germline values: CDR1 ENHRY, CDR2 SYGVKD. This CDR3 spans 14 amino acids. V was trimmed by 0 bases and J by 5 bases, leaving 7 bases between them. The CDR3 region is CAISESGTNEKLFF. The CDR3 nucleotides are TGTGCCATCAGTGAGTCCGGGACAAATGAAAAACTGTTTTTT.

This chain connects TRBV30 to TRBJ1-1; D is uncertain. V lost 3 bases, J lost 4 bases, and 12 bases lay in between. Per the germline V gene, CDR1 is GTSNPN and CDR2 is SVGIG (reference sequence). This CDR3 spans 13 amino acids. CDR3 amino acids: CAWREIPRTEAFF. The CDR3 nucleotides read TGTGCCTGGAGGGAGATCCCTCGCACTGAAGCTTTCTTT.

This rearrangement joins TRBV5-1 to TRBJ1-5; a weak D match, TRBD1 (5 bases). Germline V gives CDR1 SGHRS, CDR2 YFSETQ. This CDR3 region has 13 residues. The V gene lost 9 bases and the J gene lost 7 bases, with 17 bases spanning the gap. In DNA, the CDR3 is TGCGCCAAACAGGAGGGAACGATACAGCCCCAGCATTTT. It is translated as CAKQEGTIQPQHF. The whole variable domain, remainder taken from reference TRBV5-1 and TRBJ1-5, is KAGVTQTPRYLIKTRGQQVTLSCSPISGHRSVSWYQQTPGQGLQFLFEYFSETQRNKGNFPGRFSGRQFSNSRSEMNVSTLELGDSALYLCAKQEGTIQPQHFGDGTRLSIL.

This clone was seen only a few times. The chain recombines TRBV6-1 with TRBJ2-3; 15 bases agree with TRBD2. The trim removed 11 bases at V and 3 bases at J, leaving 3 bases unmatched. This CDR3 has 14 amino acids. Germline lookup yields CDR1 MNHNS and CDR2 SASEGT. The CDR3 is CAGTSGRKTDTQYF. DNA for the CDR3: TGTGCCGGGACTAGCGGGAGGAAGACAGATACGCAGTATTTT.

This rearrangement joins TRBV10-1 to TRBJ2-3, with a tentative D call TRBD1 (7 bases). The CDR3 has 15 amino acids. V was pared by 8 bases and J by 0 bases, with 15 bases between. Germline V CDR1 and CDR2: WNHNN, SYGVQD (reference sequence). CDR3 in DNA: TGCGCCAGCTATACAGGGGAGGCTAGCACAGATACGCAGTATTTT. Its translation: CASYTGEASTDTQYF.

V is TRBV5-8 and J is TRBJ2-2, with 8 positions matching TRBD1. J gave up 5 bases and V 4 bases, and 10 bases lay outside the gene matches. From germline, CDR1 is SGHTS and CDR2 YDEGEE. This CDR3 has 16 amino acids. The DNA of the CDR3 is TGTGCCAGCAGCCATCTGGACAGGGTTGTTACCGGGGAGCTGTTTTTT. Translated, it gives CASSHLDRVVTGELFF.

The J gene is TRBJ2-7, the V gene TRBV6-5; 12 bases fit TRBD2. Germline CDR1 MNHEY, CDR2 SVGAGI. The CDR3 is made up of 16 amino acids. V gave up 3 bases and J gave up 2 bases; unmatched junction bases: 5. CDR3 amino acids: CASSYTGLAGTYEQYF. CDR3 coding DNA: TGTGCCAGCAGTTATACAGGACTAGCGGGAACCTACGAGCAGTACTTC.

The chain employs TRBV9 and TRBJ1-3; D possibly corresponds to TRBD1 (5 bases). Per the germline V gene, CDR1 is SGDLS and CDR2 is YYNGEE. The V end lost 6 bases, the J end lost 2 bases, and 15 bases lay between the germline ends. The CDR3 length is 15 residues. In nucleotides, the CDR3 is TGTGCCAGCACAGCGGGGGTTTGGGCTGGAAACACCATATATTTT. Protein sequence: CASTAGVWAGNTIYF.

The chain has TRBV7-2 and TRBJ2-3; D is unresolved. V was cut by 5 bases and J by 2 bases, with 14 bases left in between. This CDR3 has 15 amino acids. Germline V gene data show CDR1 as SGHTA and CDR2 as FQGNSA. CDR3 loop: CASSISNAITDTQYF. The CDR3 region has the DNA TGTGCCAGCAGCATTAGTAATGCAATCACAGATACGCAGTATTTT.

CDR3 sequence: CASRDSRRATNEKLFF. As DNA, the CDR3 is TGTGCCAGCAGGGATAGTAGACGGGCAACTAATGAAAAACTGTTTTTT. This chain joins TRBV2 and TRBJ1-4; D is undetermined. In germline, CDR1 is SNHLY, CDR2 FYNNEI. Between the trimmed V and J ends, which lost 6 bases and 0 bases, there was a span of 14 bases. The CDR3 totals 16 residues.

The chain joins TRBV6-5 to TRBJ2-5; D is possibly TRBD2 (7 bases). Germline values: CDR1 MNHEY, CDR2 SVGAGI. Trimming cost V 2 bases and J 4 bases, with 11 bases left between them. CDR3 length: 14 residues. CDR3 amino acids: CASSYGGAAETQYF. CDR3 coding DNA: TGTGCCAGCAGTTACGGGGGGGCTGCAGAGACCCAGTACTTC.

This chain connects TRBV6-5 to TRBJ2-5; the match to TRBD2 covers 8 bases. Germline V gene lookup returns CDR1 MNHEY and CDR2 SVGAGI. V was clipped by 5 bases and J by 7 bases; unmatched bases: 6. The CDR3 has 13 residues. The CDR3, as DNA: TGTGCCAGCAGTCCACGGGAGGGGGGGACCCAGTACTTC. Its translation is CASSPREGGTQYF.

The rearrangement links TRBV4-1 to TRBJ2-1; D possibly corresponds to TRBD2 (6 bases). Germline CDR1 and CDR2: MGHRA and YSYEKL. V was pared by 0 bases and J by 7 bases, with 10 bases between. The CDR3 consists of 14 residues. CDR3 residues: CASSQEYAGNEQFF. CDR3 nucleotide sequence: TGCGCCAGCAGCCAAGAATATGCGGGGAATGAGCAGTTCTTC.

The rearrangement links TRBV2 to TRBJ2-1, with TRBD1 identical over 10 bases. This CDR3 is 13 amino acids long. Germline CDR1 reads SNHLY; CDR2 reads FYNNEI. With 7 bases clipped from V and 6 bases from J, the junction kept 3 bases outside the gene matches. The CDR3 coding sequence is TGTGCCAGCAAGACAGGGGGCCTCAATGAGCAGTTCTTC. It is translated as CASKTGGLNEQFF. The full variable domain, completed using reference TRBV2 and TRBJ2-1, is EPEVTQTPSHQVTQMGQEVILRCVPISNHLYFYWYRQILGQKVEFLVSFYNNEISEKSEIFDDQFSVERPDGSNFTLKIRSTKLEDSAMYFCASKTGGLNEQFFGPGTRLTVL.

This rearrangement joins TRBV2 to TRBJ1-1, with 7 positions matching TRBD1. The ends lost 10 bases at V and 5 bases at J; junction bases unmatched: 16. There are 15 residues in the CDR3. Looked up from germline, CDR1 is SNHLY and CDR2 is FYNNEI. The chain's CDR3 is CATPGQSLGETEAFF. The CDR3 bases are TGTGCCACCCCGGGACAGTCCCTGGGAGAGACTGAAGCTTTCTTT.

This CDR3 is CASSSGLSSYEQYF. The CDR3 coding sequence is TGCGCCAGCAGTAGCGGGCTAAGCTCCTACGAGCAGTACTTC. V and J are TRBV4-1 and TRBJ2-7, with 7 bases aligning to TRBD2. J was trimmed by 0 bases and V by 6 bases; bases with no gene match: 5. This CDR3 comprises 14 residues. Per the germline V gene, CDR1 is MGHRA and CDR2 is YSYEKL.

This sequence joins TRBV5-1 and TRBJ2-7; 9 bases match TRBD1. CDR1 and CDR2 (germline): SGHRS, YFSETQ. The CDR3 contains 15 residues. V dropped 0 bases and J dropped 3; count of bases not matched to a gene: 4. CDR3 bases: TGCGCCAGCAGCTTGGGGACAGGGGCAAGCTACGAGCAGTACTTC. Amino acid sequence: CASSLGTGASYEQYF.

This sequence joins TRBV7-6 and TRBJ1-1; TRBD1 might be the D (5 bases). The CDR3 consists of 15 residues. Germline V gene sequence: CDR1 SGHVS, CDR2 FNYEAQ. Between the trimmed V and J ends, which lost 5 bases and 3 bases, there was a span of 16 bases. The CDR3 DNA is TGTGCCAGCAGCATAGACGGGGGAGGGTACACTGAAGCTTTCTTT. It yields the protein CASSIDGGGYTEAFF. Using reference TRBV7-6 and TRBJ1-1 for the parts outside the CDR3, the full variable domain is GAGVSQSPRYKVTKRGQDVALRCDPISGHVSLYWYRQALGQGPEFLTYFNYEAQQDKSGLPNDRFSAERPEGSISTLTIQRTEQRDSAMYRCASSIDGGGYTEAFFGQGTRLTVV.